A selection of T cell receptor beta chains follows, all from one sample in a study of blood T cell repertoires in COVID-19. The table came from immunoSEQ multiplex PCR; TCRdb's copy has only in-frame clones and leaves some out. The sample shows 270,000 or so clones, 80% to 90% of them seen only once. Specimen: peripheral blood. These receptor sequences come from a woman aged 30 to 39 with active or convalescent COVID-19. Both conserved end residues are part of each CDR3. A D gene is named only where the DNA matches it firmly. Clone size is shown for a subset of rows, as once, few, many or a class of expanded clone.

abundance	j_gene	d_gene	v_gene	CDR3nt	CDR3aa
NA	TRBJ2-7	TRBD1	TRBV6-2/TRBV6-3	TGTGCCAGCAGTAACGAGGACAGGGGGGAGTACGAGCAGTACTTC	CASSNEDRGEYEQYF
NA	TRBJ2-5	TRBD2	TRBV28	TGTGTCTCAGCTAGCGGGGGAGATGTAGAGACCCAGTACTTC	CVSASGGDVETQYF
NA	TRBJ1-1	TRBD1	TRBV5-4	TGTGCCAGCAGCTACAGGACAGGTTTGGAAACTCTGAACACTGAAGCTTTCTTT	CASSYRTGLETLNTEAFF
NA	TRBJ1-2	NA	TRBV5-1	TGCGCCAGCACCATCGACAGTGGCAACTATGGCTACACCTTC	CASTIDSGNYGYTF
NA	TRBJ2-1	TRBD1	TRBV11-1	TGTGCCAGCATCGCCCCGGGACAGGGGTCCTACAATGAGCAGTTCTTC	CASIAPGQGSYNEQFF
NA	TRBJ2-3	TRBD2	TRBV6-2/TRBV6-3	TGTGCCAGCAGTCCGGGGACTAGCGCTATTACTAGCACAGATACGCAGTATTTT	CASSPGTSAITSTDTQYF
once	TRBJ1-4	NA	TRBV19	TGTGCCAGTAGTATAGGCGAACTTCAGGGTAATGAAAAACTGTTTTTT	CASSIGELQGNEKLFF
NA	TRBJ2-7	NA	TRBV6-1	TGTGCCAGCAGTGAATCGGCGGGCTCCTACGAGCAGTACTTC	CASSESAGSYEQYF
NA	TRBJ2-3	NA	TRBV2	TGTGCCTCAACACAGGGACCTAGCACAGATACGCAGTATTTT	CASTQGPSTDTQYF
NA	TRBJ1-1	NA	TRBV7-9	TGTGCCAGCAGCTTTTCAGCTGAAGCTTTCTTT	CASSFSAEAFF
NA	TRBJ1-2	NA	TRBV7-3	TGTGCCAGCAGCTTAACGGAGGGTGTAGAGAATGGCTACACCTTC	CASSLTEGVENGYTF
NA	TRBJ2-1	TRBD2	TRBV2	TGTGCCAGCAGGGGGGGAGGGACTCACTACAATGAGCAGTTCTTC	CASRGGGTHYNEQFF
NA	TRBJ2-7	NA	TRBV6-2/TRBV6-3	TGTGCCAGCAGCAGCAGGGTCGAAGAGCAGTACTTC	CASSSRVEEQYF
NA	TRBJ2-1	TRBD2	TRBV15	TGTGCCACCAGCAGGTCATCTATCGGTAGCGGGGGGGCCAAGTCCCTGCGGCCCTACAATGAGCAGTTCTTC	CATSRSSIGSGGAKSLRPYNEQFF
NA	TRBJ1-2	NA	TRBV11-2	TGTGCCAGCAGCTTAGGGGGGGGCGCCCTGGTTTATGGCTACACCTTC	CASSLGGGALVYGYTF
NA	TRBJ1-4	NA	TRBV28	TGTGCCAGCAGTGGTCACCTACTGCGTTTTTTT	CASSGHLLRFF
NA	TRBJ2-3	TRBD2	TRBV3-1/TRBV3-2	TGTGCCAGCAGCCATAGCAGCGGGGGAGCAGATACGCAGTATTTT	CASSHSSGGADTQYF
NA	TRBJ2-5	NA	TRBV29-1	TGCAGCGTTCGGTCGCTAGAGACCCAGTACTTC	CSVRSLETQYF
NA	TRBJ2-1	TRBD1	TRBV6-5	TGTGCCAGCAGCAAGGGACAGGGCCTTATCGATGAGCAGTTCTTC	CASSKGQGLIDEQFF
once	TRBJ1-5	TRBD1	TRBV18	TGTGCCAGCTCACCCCAGGGGGCGGATCAGCCCCAGCATTTT	CASSPQGADQPQHF
NA	TRBJ1-1	NA	TRBV6-9	TGTGCCAGCAGTTATCCCGGGCAGGGGAAAATAATGAACACTGAAGCTTTCTTT	CASSYPGQGKIMNTEAFF
NA	TRBJ2-6	NA	TRBV5-1	TGCGCCAGCAGCTTGGGTATCTCTGGGGCCAACGTCCTGACTTTC	CASSLGISGANVLTF
NA	TRBJ1-2	TRBD1	TRBV28	TGTGCCAGCAGTTCTTACAGGGGGCGAGACTATGGCTACACCTTC	CASSSYRGRDYGYTF
NA	TRBJ2-3	TRBD1	TRBV3-1/TRBV3-2	TGTGCCAGCAGCCAGGTACCGGGACAGGCTAGCACAGATACGCAGTATTTT	CASSQVPGQASTDTQYF
NA	TRBJ1-1	TRBD1	TRBV2	TGTGCCAGCGCCCGTCGGGAGGGGGCAGGCACTGAAGCTTTCTTT	CASARREGAGTEAFF
NA	TRBJ1-6	TRBD1	TRBV24-1	TGTGCCACCCTCTTTAAACAGGGGGCGAGGAATTCACCCCTCCACTTT	CATLFKQGARNSPLHF
once	TRBJ1-6	TRBD1	TRBV30	TGTGCCTGGAGATTAGGGACAGCAAATTCACCCCTCCACTTT	CAWRLGTANSPLHF
NA	TRBJ2-3	TRBD2	TRBV14	TGTGCCAGCAGCCAGGGACTAGCGGGGAGCACAGATACGCAGTATTTT	CASSQGLAGSTDTQYF
NA	TRBJ2-7	NA	TRBV7-2	TGTGCCAGCAGCTTAAAAACAGGACCCTACGAGCAGTACTTC	CASSLKTGPYEQYF
NA	TRBJ2-7	NA	TRBV6-5	TGTGCCAGCAGACTTACAGCCGACTCCTACGAGCAGTACTTC	CASRLTADSYEQYF
NA	TRBJ1-3	TRBD1	TRBV18	TGTGCCAGCTCACCCGGGACAGCCAACTCTGGAAACACCATATATTTT	CASSPGTANSGNTIYF
NA	TRBJ1-4	NA	TRBV11-2	TGTGCCAGCAGCTTAGAGGGAGGAAATGAAAAACTGTTTTTT	CASSLEGGNEKLFF
NA	TRBJ1-1	NA	TRBV10-1	TGCGCCAGCGCCGTCGGAGGGGGGGGCGGTGCGAACACTGAAGCTTTCTTT	CASAVGGGGGANTEAFF
NA	TRBJ2-3	TRBD2	TRBV9	TGTGCCAGCAGCGCAGTAGCGGGGGGTCGCGCAGATACGCAGTATTTT	CASSAVAGGRADTQYF
NA	TRBJ2-1	NA	TRBV28	TGTGCCAGCAATACCCCGAGGGCAAACTACAATGAGCAGTTCTTC	CASNTPRANYNEQFF
NA	TRBJ1-2	NA	TRBV3-1/TRBV3-2	TGTGCCAGCACCCGGATCGGGGGTAACTATGGCTACACCTTC	CASTRIGGNYGYTF
NA	TRBJ1-6	TRBD1	TRBV6-5	TGTGCCAGCGGAGAAAACAGGGGGTCGCCCCTCCACTTT	CASGENRGSPLHF
NA	TRBJ1-2	NA	TRBV2	TGTGCCAGCATGGGGAGGACTAACTATGGCTACACCTTC	CASMGRTNYGYTF
NA	TRBJ1-2	NA	TRBV7-9	TGTGCCAGCAGCTCGACGCGGGCTGGGGGCTACACCTTC	CASSSTRAGGYTF
once	TRBJ2-7	NA	TRBV5-4	TGTGCCAGCAGCTGGGGGGGCGTACCCTACGAGCAGTACTTC	CASSWGGVPYEQYF
NA	TRBJ1-3	NA	TRBV4-3	TGCGCCAGCAGCCAAGCGAACACTATCTCTGGAAACACCATATATTTT	CASSQANTISGNTIYF
NA	TRBJ1-1	NA	TRBV14	TGTGCCAGCAGCCCACACCAGGGTATAGGCACTGAAGCTTTCTTT	CASSPHQGIGTEAFF
NA	TRBJ2-4	NA	TRBV30	TGTGCCTGGAGTGTCACGGGGATGGCCAAAAACATTCAGTACTTC	CAWSVTGMAKNIQYF